This entry concerns a single T cell receptor beta chain. This CDR3 has 14 residues. From germline, CDR1 is SNHLY and CDR2 FYNNEI. The data originate from a study of blood T cell repertoires in COVID-19. Study context: Some COVID-19 samples were acute and others convalescent; all came from the United States, Italy and Spain. T cells, B-cell-depleted T cells, or PBMCs supplied cDNA or gDNA.

Per the study methods: Counts of nucleated cells, estimated from reference gene primer amplification, were obtained. Sequencing used immunoSEQ multiplex PCR; TCRdb keeps in-frame clones, though not all of them. V and J calls plus clone size are reproduced from that table; the DNA served to infer D and trimming. The data hold tens of thousands of clones, with 82% observed a single time. The clonotype originates from a woman aged 55-70 years with acute or convalescent COVID-19. The chain combines TRBV2 with TRBJ1-2; tentative D call: TRBD1 (5 bases). Sequencing was performed on peripheral blood. The CDR3 is CFGRGDRWFYGYTF. CDR3 sequence (DNA): TGTTTCGGGAGGGGCGATAGGTGGTTCTATGGCTACACCTTC.